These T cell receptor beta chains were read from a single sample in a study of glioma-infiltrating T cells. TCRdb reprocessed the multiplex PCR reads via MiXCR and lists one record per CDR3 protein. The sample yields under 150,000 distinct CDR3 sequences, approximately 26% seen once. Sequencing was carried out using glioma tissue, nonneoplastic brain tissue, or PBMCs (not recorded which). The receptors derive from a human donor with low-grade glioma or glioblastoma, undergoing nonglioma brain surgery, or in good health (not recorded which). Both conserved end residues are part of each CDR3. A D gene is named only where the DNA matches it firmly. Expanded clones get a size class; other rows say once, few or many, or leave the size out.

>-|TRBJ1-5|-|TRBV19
CASSGDYGGNQPQHF
TGTGCCAGTAGTGGCGACTATGGTGGCAATCAGCCCCAGCATTTT
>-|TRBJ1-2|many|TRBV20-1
CSARENSLNYGYTF
TGCAGTGCTAGAGAAAACAGCCTCAACTATGGCTACACCTTC
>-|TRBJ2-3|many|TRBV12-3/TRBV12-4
CASSPRGDTQYF
TGTGCCAGCAGTCCCCGAGGAGATACGCAGTATTTT
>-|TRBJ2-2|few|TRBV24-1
CAIRQADTGELFF
TGTGCCATCAGACAGGCGGACACCGGGGAGCTGTTTTTT
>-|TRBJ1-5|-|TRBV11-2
CASSSEIGQPQHF
TGTGCCAGCAGCTCGGAAATAGGCCAGCCCCAGCATTTT
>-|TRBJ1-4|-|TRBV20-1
CSARWVSEKLFF
TGCAGTGCTCGTTGGGTTTCGGAAAAACTGTTTTTT
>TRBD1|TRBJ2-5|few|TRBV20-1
CSHRDRVGETQYF
TGCAGTCACCGGGACAGGGTGGGGGAGACCCAGTACTTC
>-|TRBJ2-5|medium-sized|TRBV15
CATSSPGTRPWTQYF
TGTGCCACCAGCAGCCCCGGGACTCGCCCTTGGACCCAGTACTTC
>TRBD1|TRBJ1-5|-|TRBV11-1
CASSPGQALVQPQHF
TGTGCCAGCTCACCCGGACAGGCCCTTGTTCAGCCCCAGCATTTT
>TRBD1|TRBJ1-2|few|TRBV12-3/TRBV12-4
CASSSGQGQTF
TGTGCCAGCAGTTCGGGACAGGGCCAAACTTTC
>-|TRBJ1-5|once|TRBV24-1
CATGMGGQPQHF
TGTGCCACCGGCATGGGGGGTCAGCCCCAGCATTTT
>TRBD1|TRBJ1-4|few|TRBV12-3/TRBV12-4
CASSPGTGVNEKLFF
TGTGCCAGCAGTCCCGGGACAGGGGTTAATGAAAAACTGTTTTTT
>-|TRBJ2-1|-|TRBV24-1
CVTSDPTGRSYNEQFF
TGTGTCACCAGTGACCCAACAGGGAGGTCCTACAATGAGCAGTTCTTC
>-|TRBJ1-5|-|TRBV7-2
CASSLGRNSNQPQHF
TGTGCCAGCAGCTTAGGGCGAAATAGCAATCAGCCCCAGCATTTT
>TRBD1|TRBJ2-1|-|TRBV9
CASSVVTGGSYNEQFF
TGTGCCAGCAGCGTAGTCACAGGGGGCTCCTACAATGAGCAGTTCTTC
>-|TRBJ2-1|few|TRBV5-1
CASSLMVSEQFF
TGCGCCAGCAGCTTGATGGTTAGTGAGCAGTTCTTC
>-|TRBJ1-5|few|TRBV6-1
CACKENSNQPQHF
TGTGCCTGTAAAGAGAATAGCAATCAGCCCCAGCATTTT
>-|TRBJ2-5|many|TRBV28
CASLESGVETQYF
TGTGCCAGCCTTGAGTCGGGCGTCGAGACCCAGTACTTC
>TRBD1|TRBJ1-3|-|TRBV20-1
CSAPGTGVGNTIYF
TGCAGTGCTCCCGGGACAGGGGTTGGAAACACCATATATTTT
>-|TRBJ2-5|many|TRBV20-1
CSARDNRLKETQYF
TGCAGTGCTAGAGATAATCGACTCAAAGAGACCCAGTACTTC